This T cell receptor beta chain came from a study of Graves' ophthalmopathy and Graves' hyperthyroidism. Study results and caveats: With over 85% sensitivity and roughly 76% specificity, a 13-signature model separated ophthalmopathy from stable hyperthyroidism. Among thyroid clonotypes expanded above 0.001 frequency, most also appeared in blood.

Investigators amplified TCR beta CDR3 regions from RNA transcripts. The first-round RT-PCR employed HTBI primers together with the Qiagen OneStep RT-PCR kit. A multiplex PCR was then performed as the second round. TCRdb analysed the multiplex PCR reads with MiXCR anew, one entry per CDR3 protein. The sample gives over a million distinct CDR3 sequences, roughly two fifths of which show up once; approximately 12% is in the top ten. At least ten counts were recorded for this clonotype. The antigen is unknown. Each hyperthyroidism patient was newly diagnosed, with under 2 months' duration, and aged 18 to 65. This receptor was obtained from an adult man with Graves' hyperthyroidism. Material for sequencing was peripheral blood or thyroid tissue (not recorded which).

The CDR3 nucleotides read TGTGCCAGCAGCTCCCGGTTAGCGGGAAAGCAGTACTTC. Its protein is CASSSRLAGKQYF. This chain uses TRBV7-9 with TRBJ2-7; TRBD2 matches at 8 bases. The V and J ends lost 4 bases and 8 bases, in that order; junction bases with no gene match: 7. Germline V gives CDR1 SEHNR, CDR2 FQNEAQ (reference sequence). The CDR3 extends over 13 amino acids.